Listed here are 21 T cell receptor beta chains from one sample, sequenced in a study of cytomegalovirus exposure and HLA in healthy donors. 60 Vbeta and 13 Jbeta primers were used in PCR. Profiled with immunoSEQ multiplex PCR; TCRdb holds only in-frame clones, not every one. The sample yields about 150,000 clones, around 80% seen once. The sample consisted of PBMCs. The receptors were sampled from a woman aged 45 to 65 in good health and CMV-seropositive.

This clone was seen a few times. This rearrangement joins TRBV7-2 to TRBJ1-2, with 7 bases identical to TRBD1. Trimming at V came to 5 bases and at J to 4 bases, leaving 10 bases not matched to a gene. The CDR3 has 15 residues. Germline CDR1 and CDR2: SGHTA and FQGNSA. The CDR3 loop reads CASSDHLRGSYGYTF. The CDR3 coding sequence is TGTGCCAGCAGCGACCACCTCAGGGGGTCCTATGGCTACACCTTC.

The chain has TRBV29-1 and TRBJ1-1; TRBD1 aligns across 7 bases. CDR3 length: 13 residues. Germline V gene lookup returns CDR1 SQVTM and CDR2 ANQGSEA. V shed 0 bases, J shed 10 bases, and the junction held 8 bases outside the gene matches. The CDR3 loop reads CSVEEWVRDRAFF. The CDR3 coding sequence is TGCAGCGTTGAAGAGTGGGTCCGGGACAGAGCTTTCTTT. Looking up the rest from reference TRBV29-1 and TRBJ1-1 gives the full variable domain: SAVISQKPSRDICQRGTSLTIQCQVDSQVTMMFWYRQQPGQSLTLIATANQGSEATYESGFVIDKFPISRPNLTFSTLTVSNMSPEDSSIYLCSVEEWVRDRAFFGQGTRLTVV.

This chain joins TRBV4-2 and TRBJ2-3; a weak D match, TRBD1 (6 bases). In germline, CDR1 is LGHNA, CDR2 YNFKEQ. The length of the CDR3 is 14 residues. The germline V and J ends were trimmed by 2 bases and 3 bases, with 9 bases remaining between them. The CDR3 DNA sequence: TGTGCCAGCAGCCAACTAAGGGGGACAGATACGCAGTATTTT. The encoded protein is CASSQLRGTDTQYF.

V and J are TRBV28 and TRBJ1-2; possibly TRBD1 for D (6 bases). The CDR3 runs 12 residues. V gave up 5 bases and J gave up 6 bases, with 10 bases separating them. Germline-derived CDR1 and CDR2 are MDHEN and SYDVKM. The CDR3 DNA follows: TGTGCCAGCAGTACGCCAGGGGATGGCTACACCTTC. Protein sequence: CASSTPGDGYTF.

V is TRBV4-3 and J is TRBJ2-1, with D perhaps TRBD1 (5 bases). V was trimmed by 5 bases and J by 9 bases, leaving 17 bases between them. The CDR3 spans 14 residues. Germline loops: CDR1 LGHNA, CDR2 YSLEER. CDR3 coding DNA: TGCGCCAGCAGCAGGGGCTCGCTCCTCAGTGAGCAGTTCTTC. This gives the protein CASSRGSLLSEQFF.

V gene TRBV9 combines with J gene TRBJ2-1; D uncertain. V was cut by 2 bases and J by 1 base, with 13 bases left in between. CDR1 is SGDLS and CDR2 is YYNGEE in the germline V gene. This CDR3 contains 16 residues. CDR3 DNA: TGTGCCAGCAGCGTTCAGTCCTCGAGGTCCTACAATGAGCAGTTCTTC. It encodes CASSVQSSRSYNEQFF.

The chain recombines TRBV28 with TRBJ2-7; 7 bases are shared with TRBD1. Germline lookup yields CDR1 MDHEN and CDR2 SYDVKM. V shed 3 bases and J 2 bases; nucleotides not matched to a gene: 4. This CDR3 is 14 amino acids long. Here the CDR3 DNA reads TGTGCCAGCAGTTTCAACAGGGGCCCCTACGAGCAGTACTTC. It encodes CASSFNRGPYEQYF.

A remark on this clone: Other nucleotide sequences from this sample produce the same CDR3. The chain joins TRBV4-2 to TRBJ2-7; tentatively, D is TRBD2 (7 bases). Germline V gives CDR1 LGHNA, CDR2 YNFKEQ. The length of the CDR3 is 17 residues. Deletions cut 5 bases from V and 2 bases from J, with 22 bases between. CDR3 nucleotides: TGTGCCAGCAGCTTTACAGGGTCGAGCGGGGCCACCTACGAGCAGTACTTC. It specifies CASSFTGSSGATYEQYF.

The CDR3, as DNA: TGTGCCAGCAGCTCTAGACCCCAAGAGACCCAGTACTTC. Translation gives CASSSRPQETQYF. V gene TRBV11-2 combines with J gene TRBJ2-5; the D is unclear. Per the germline V gene, CDR1 is SGHAT and CDR2 is FQNNGV. CDR3 size: 13 residues. Trimming took off 4 bases at V and 1 base at J, with 7 bases between the two ends.

The chain carries TRBV4-2 and TRBJ1-6; 8 bases map to TRBD1. The V segment lost 4 bases and the J segment 7 bases; nucleotides outside the gene matches: 3. CDR3 size: 14 residues. Looked up from germline, CDR1 is LGHNA and CDR2 is YNFKEQ. CDR3 residues: CASSPTGENSPLHF. CDR3 nucleotide sequence: TGTGCCAGCAGCCCGACAGGGGAAAATTCACCCCTCCACTTT.

This clone turned up a few times. The chain has TRBV27 and TRBJ1-1, with TRBD1 matching over 7 bases. Germline CDR1 and CDR2: MNHEY and SMNVEV (reference sequence). The CDR3 length is 13 residues. With 2 bases clipped from V and 5 bases from J, the junction kept 2 bases outside the gene matches. CDR3 sequence: CASSLAGGTEAFF. In DNA, the CDR3 is TGTGCCAGCAGTTTAGCAGGGGGGACTGAAGCTTTCTTT.

The genes are TRBV27 and TRBJ1-1; 9 bases match TRBD1. CDR3 length: 16 residues. Germline CDR1 is MNHEY and CDR2 is SMNVEV (reference sequence). The J segment lost 6 bases and the V segment lost 7 bases, leaving 15 bases of the junction unmatched. The CDR3 here is CASNPSVGTGHSEAFF. The CDR3 DNA reads TGTGCCAGCAATCCCTCCGTCGGGACAGGGCACTCTGAAGCTTTCTTT.

The sample holds one count of this clone. The chain carries TRBV11-2 and TRBJ2-3; 7 bases agree with TRBD2. Trimming cost V 7 bases and J 0 bases; bases outside gene matches: 10. CDR3 size: 16 residues. The germline V gene has CDR1 SGHAT and CDR2 FQNNGV. Written as DNA, the CDR3 is TGTGCCAGCACCCCCTGGGGGGGGGTCAGCACAGATACGCAGTATTTT. Translation gives CASTPWGGVSTDTQYF.

This clone has more than one count but fewer than ten. The V and J genes are TRBV4-2 and TRBJ1-4, with D unresolved. Trimming removed 2 bases at V and 10 bases at J, with 20 bases between. Germline assignment: CDR1 LGHNA and CDR2 YNFKEQ. CDR3 size: 16 residues. The CDR3 DNA reads as TGTGCCAGCAGCCAATCCGAGGGAGCCCGCCGGGTAAAACTGTTTTTT. Its translation is CASSQSEGARRVKLFF.

The CDR3, as DNA: TGCGCCAGCAGTTCTAACACAGGGGGCGGCGAGCAGTACTTC. Translating it yields CASSSNTGGGEQYF. The rearrangement joins TRBV23-1 to TRBJ2-7; TRBD1 aligns across 9 bases. TRBV23-1 is flagged as an ORF with uncertain function. This CDR3 has 14 amino acids. The ends lost 5 bases at V and 6 bases at J; junction bases unmatched: 8.

CDR3 in amino acids: CASSSFNRGNQPQHF. Here the CDR3 DNA reads TGTGCCAGTAGTTCTTTCAACAGGGGGAATCAGCCCCAGCATTTT. The chain recombines TRBV19 with TRBJ1-5; TRBD1 matches 8 bases. The germline V gene encodes CDR1 LNHDA and CDR2 SQIVND (reference sequence). The V and J ends lost 5 bases and 4 bases, in that order; junction bases with no gene match: 7. This CDR3 contains 15 residues. Looking up the rest from reference TRBV19 and TRBJ1-5 gives the full variable domain: DGGITQSPKYLFRKEGQNVTLSCEQNLNHDAMYWYRQDPGQGLRLIYYSQIVNDFQKGDIAEGYSVSREKKESFPLTVTSAQKNPTAFYLCASSSFNRGNQPQHFGDGTRLSIL.

This chain uses TRBV29-1 with TRBJ1-1; unclear D gene. The germline gives CDR1 SQVTM, CDR2 ANQGSEA. CDR3 length equals 11 residues. Trimming took off 4 bases at V and 10 bases at J, with 13 bases between the two ends. The CDR3 bases are TGCAGCGTTGGCACAGAGTCAGGAGCTTTCTTT. Amino acids: CSVGTESGAFF.

The V and J genes are TRBV28 and TRBJ2-7, with TRBD1 matching over 9 bases. V shed 5 bases, J shed 4 bases, and the junction held 12 bases outside the gene matches. The CDR3 is 16 amino acids. The germline V gene has CDR1 MDHEN and CDR2 SYDVKM. DNA of the CDR3: TGTGCCAGCAGTGTCAGTCGGGACAGGGTAGAGTACGAGCAGTACTTC. As protein: CASSVSRDRVEYEQYF.

On this clone: The same CDR3 is also encoded by other DNA sequences in this sample. The V and J genes are TRBV28 and TRBJ1-2; TRBD1 aligns across 10 bases. J gave up 5 bases and V 5 bases, and 8 bases lay outside the gene matches. The CDR3 runs 15 residues. Per the germline V gene, CDR1 is MDHEN and CDR2 is SYDVKM. The CDR3: CASSPPGQGWYGYTF. The CDR3 DNA reads as TGTGCCAGCAGTCCACCGGGACAGGGGTGGTATGGCTACACCTTC.

The rearrangement uses TRBV7-2 and TRBJ2-1, with TRBD2 matching over 7 bases. CDR3 size: 16 residues. J gave up 3 bases and V 2 bases, and 7 bases lay outside the gene matches. Germline V lookup: CDR1 SGHTA, CDR2 FQGNSA. The CDR3 bases are TGTGCCAGCAGCTTATTGCCTAGCGGAGTCTACAATGAGCAGTTCTTC. Protein: CASSLLPSGVYNEQFF.

This sequence joins TRBV5-6 and TRBJ1-5; a weak D match, TRBD1 (5 bases). This CDR3 contains 15 residues. CDR1 SGHDT and CDR2 YYEEEE come from the germline V gene. V was clipped by 3 bases and J by 4 bases, with 14 bases between them. CDR3 in amino acids: CASSSSRQGNQPQHF. CDR3 nucleotides: TGTGCCAGCAGCTCATCAAGGCAGGGTAATCAGCCCCAGCATTTT.